One sample yielded the 30 T cell receptor beta chains listed below, sequenced in a study of T cells after yellow fever vaccination (dated 2019 in TCRdb). Receptors were amplified or captured by 5' RACE. Sequencing was carried out with an Illumina HiSeq 2500. Starting from the raw public reads, TCRdb applied fastp trimming at Q25, assembled clones with MiXCR and retained in-frame beta chains. Entries are consolidated by CDR3 protein sequence, retaining the most common genes and DNA. Across this sample there are some 350,000 distinct CDR3 sequences, with more than 5.5% seen only once. About 15% of the sample is in the top ten clones. The treatment or condition label for this specimen denotes: live attenuated yellow fever vaccine strain. This specimen consisted of PBMCs, obtained 5 days after the yellow fever booster vaccination. The origin of the receptors is a man younger than 40 who received the YFV17D yellow fever vaccine.

The chain couples TRBV6-2 or TRBV6-3 to TRBJ2-7, with D possibly being TRBD1 or TRBD2 (5 bases each). The CDR3 contains 12 residues. CDR1 MNHEY and CDR2 SVGEGT come from the germline V gene. Deletions cut 4 bases from V and 3 bases from J, with 7 bases between. The CDR3 region has the DNA TGTGCCAGCAGTTGGGACGGCTACGAGCAGTACTTC. Amino acid sequence: CASSWDGYEQYF.

This clonotype was observed a few times. J is TRBJ2-5 and V is TRBV18, with a possible D match to TRBD1 (5 bases). Germline CDR1 is KGHSH and CDR2 is LQKENI. V lost 1 base to trimming and J lost 1 base, with 10 bases between them. The CDR3 extends over 15 amino acids. CDR3 residues: CASSPQAGFQETQYF. CDR3 DNA sequence: TGTGCCAGCTCACCACAAGCAGGGTTCCAAGAGACCCAGTACTTC.

This clonotype appeared many times. This rearrangement joins TRBV19 to TRBJ2-5, with 9 nucleotides matching TRBD2. CDR1 LNHDA and CDR2 SQIVND come from the germline V gene (reference sequence). The CDR3 contains 15 residues. After removal of 1 base from V and 3 bases from J, the junction contained 3 bases not matched to a gene. The CDR3 nucleotides are TGTGCCAGTAGTATAGGAGCGGGAGGTAAAGAGACCCAGTACTTC. Translation gives CASSIGAGGKETQYF.

The V gene is TRBV24-1, the J gene TRBJ2-2, with D uncertain. V was pared by 5 bases and J by 0 bases, with 12 bases between. The CDR3 is 16 amino acids. Germline CDR1 KGHDR, CDR2 SFDVKD. The CDR3 reads CATSGVGPANTGELFF. The CDR3 DNA sequence: TGTGCCACCAGTGGCGTAGGACCGGCGAACACCGGGGAGCTGTTTTTT.

The chain uses TRBV18 and TRBJ2-1; 9 bases fit TRBD2. V lost 5 bases and J lost 3; bases outside the gene matches: 8. CDR3 length equals 16 residues. CDR1 is KGHSH and CDR2 is LQKENI in the germline V gene. The CDR3 here is CASSTASGKSYNEQFF. The CDR3, as DNA: TGTGCCAGCTCAACCGCTAGCGGGAAAAGCTACAATGAGCAGTTCTTC. Full variable domain (outside the CDR3, taken from reference TRBV18 and TRBJ2-1): NAGVMQNPRHLVRRRGQEARLRCSPMKGHSHVYWYRQLPEEGLKFMVYLQKENIIDESGMPKERFSAEFPKEGPSILRIQQVVRGDSAAYFCASSTASGKSYNEQFFGPGTRLTVL.

The chain uses TRBV12-3 or TRBV12-4 and TRBJ1-2; 7 bases agree with TRBD1. With 2 bases clipped from V and 6 bases from J, the junction kept 9 bases outside the gene matches. The CDR3 loop spans 15 amino acids. The CDR3 coding sequence is TGTGCCAGCAGTTTACCGCCAATGACAGGGAATGGCTACACCTTC. Protein sequence: CASSLPPMTGNGYTF.

This clonotype was seen many times. The CDR3 sequence: CASSSWDFSYTF. CDR3 DNA: TGTGCCAGCAGCTCTTGGGACTTCAGCTACACCTTC. The gene calls are TRBV7-9 and TRBJ1-2; TRBD1 might be the D (5 bases). The CDR3 runs to 12 residues. Germline values: CDR1 SEHNR, CDR2 FQNEAQ (reference sequence). Trimming shortened V by 4 bases and J by 9 bases, and 12 bases separated the two germline ends.

In its sample, this clonotype was seen many times. The rearrangement uses TRBV5-1 and TRBJ2-3; D gene unclear. V lost 5 bases to trimming and J lost 6 bases, with 10 bases between them. Germline V gene lookup returns CDR1 SGHRS and CDR2 YFSETQ. The CDR3 is 12 residues long. The CDR3 coding sequence is TGCGCCAGCAGGGGCCCCCCCGATACGCAGTATTTT. Translated: CASRGPPDTQYF.

This chain links TRBV11-2 with TRBJ2-3, with TRBD2 matching over 12 bases. V was clipped by 1 base and J by 4 bases; unmatched bases: 3. The CDR3 totals 16 residues. Germline CDR1 is SGHAT and CDR2 is FQNNGV. CDR3 in amino acids: CASSLGLAGVSDTQYF. The CDR3 coding sequence is TGTGCCAGCAGCTTAGGACTAGCGGGAGTTTCAGATACGCAGTATTTT.

The chain has TRBV18 and TRBJ1-1; D unresolved. From germline, CDR1 is KGHSH and CDR2 LQKENI. CDR3 length equals 14 residues. With 3 bases removed from V and 4 bases from J, the gap between germline ends came to 12 bases. The CDR3 region has the DNA TGTGCCAGCTCACCGGTAGGGTGGGGCACTGAAGCTTTCTTT. Its protein is CASSPVGWGTEAFF.

The chain recombines TRBV5-1 with TRBJ2-5; D remains ambiguous. Germline lookup yields CDR1 SGHRS and CDR2 YFSETQ. V dropped 5 bases and J dropped 3 bases, with 5 bases sitting between them. The CDR3 length is 11 residues. The CDR3 loop reads CASRTEETQYF. DNA of the CDR3: TGCGCCAGCAGGACCGAAGAGACCCAGTACTTC. The entire variable domain, with the rest obtained from reference TRBV5-1 and TRBJ2-5, is as follows: KAGVTQTPRYLIKTRGQQVTLSCSPISGHRSVSWYQQTPGQGLQFLFEYFSETQRNKGNFPGRFSGRQFSNSRSEMNVSTLELGDSALYLCASRTEETQYFGPGTRLLVL.

This chain connects TRBV7-9 to TRBJ2-3; D gene unclear. Germline V gives CDR1 SEHNR, CDR2 FQNEAQ (reference sequence). The CDR3 is 14 residues long. V dropped 3 bases and J dropped 4 bases, with 11 bases sitting between them. The CDR3, as DNA: TGTGCCAGCAGCTTCATCCCGGAGTCAGATACGCAGTATTTT. Translating gives CASSFIPESDTQYF.

This chain connects TRBV9 to TRBJ2-7, with 7 nucleotides matching TRBD1. The germline V gene encodes CDR1 SGDLS and CDR2 YYNGEE. The junction had 6 bases not matched to a gene; V was cut back by 4 bases and J by 5 bases. CDR3 length: 13 residues. CDR3 region: CASSLGTAHEQYF. CDR3 sequence (DNA): TGTGCCAGCAGCCTTGGGACAGCTCACGAGCAGTACTTC.

This clonotype has a handful of counts. The J gene is TRBJ2-1, the V gene TRBV21-1; TRBD1 was called by the table and not checked on the DNA. TRBV21-1 is an annotated pseudogene. This CDR3 is built from 13 residues. CDR3 DNA: TGTGCCAGCCCCCCCCACTCGGCCAATGAGCAGTTCTTC. As protein: CASPPHSANEQFF.

The V and J genes are TRBV6-2 or TRBV6-3 and TRBJ2-2; 12 bases fit TRBD2. Germline CDR1 MNHEY, CDR2 SVGEGT. Trimming cost V 0 bases and J 3 bases; bases outside gene matches: 8. CDR3 length: 19 residues. The CDR3 DNA follows: TGTGCCAGCAGTTACTCTAGGCTAGCGGGAGGGCCGGACACCGGGGAGCTGTTTTTT. It is translated as CASSYSRLAGGPDTGELFF.

The V call is TRBV20-1, the J call TRBJ1-2; a weak D match, TRBD1 (6 bases). V lost 0 bases and J lost 5, with 19 bases in between. CDR3 length: 16 amino acids. Germline V CDR1 and CDR2: DFQATT, SNEGSKA (reference sequence). Here the CDR3 reads CSAREPRGAETYGYTF. The CDR3, as DNA: TGCAGTGCTAGAGAGCCCCGGGGGGCAGAAACATATGGCTACACCTTC.

This clonotype showed up just a few times. This chain links TRBV19 with TRBJ2-7, with D perhaps assigned TRBD1 or TRBD2 (5 bases each). Germline V gene lookup returns CDR1 LNHDA and CDR2 SQIVND (reference sequence). The CDR3 has 14 residues. Trimming shortened V by 5 bases and J by 2 bases, and 13 bases separated the two germline ends. The CDR3 sequence is CASSPSQGAYEQYF. CDR3 nucleotides: TGTGCCAGTAGTCCTAGCCAGGGAGCCTACGAGCAGTACTTC. Drawing the rest from reference TRBV19 and TRBJ2-7, the complete variable domain is DGGITQSPKYLFRKEGQNVTLSCEQNLNHDAMYWYRQDPGQGLRLIYYSQIVNDFQKGDIAEGYSVSREKKESFPLTVTSAQKNPTAFYLCASSPSQGAYEQYFGPGTRLTVT.

This clonotype was recorded many times. The junction shows a germline mismatch at one end, possibly a read error. V gene TRBV5-1 combines with J gene TRBJ2-5, with D hard to call. This CDR3 contains 16 residues. The germline V gene has CDR1 SGHRS and CDR2 YFSETQ. CDR3 DNA sequence: TGCGCCACCAGCACTGTCTTGGCGGTCGACCAAGAGACCCAGTACTTC. As protein: CATSTVLAVDQETQYF.

The rearrangement joins TRBV19 to TRBJ2-1, with 8 bases identical to TRBD2. From germline, CDR1 is LNHDA and CDR2 SQIVND (reference sequence). The trim removed 10 bases at V and 5 bases at J, leaving 13 bases unmatched. CDR3 length: 15 amino acids. The CDR3 loop reads CATKLTTSAHNEQFF. In DNA, the CDR3 is TGTGCCACTAAGCTTACGACTAGCGCTCACAATGAGCAGTTCTTC.

The gene calls are TRBV5-5 and TRBJ2-5, with D possibly matching TRBD2 (5 bases). This CDR3 has 13 residues. CDR1 is SGHKS and CDR2 is YYEKEE in the germline V gene (reference sequence). V was clipped by 9 bases and J by 5 bases, with 17 bases between them. CDR3 protein: CATRRLPRETQYF. The CDR3 region has the DNA TGTGCCACGAGGAGGCTTCCCAGGGAGACCCAGTACTTC.

Many counts were recorded for this clonotype. This chain joins TRBV20-1 and TRBJ2-6, with D possibly being TRBD1 (6 bases). The germline CDR1 and CDR2 sequences are DFQATT and SNEGSKA (reference sequence). Trimming removed 7 bases from V and 0 bases from J, with 13 bases in between. The CDR3 consists of 15 residues. The chain's CDR3 is CSVEQGSSGANVLTF. The CDR3 coding sequence is TGCAGTGTGGAGCAGGGGAGCTCTGGGGCCAACGTCCTGACTTTC.

The J gene is TRBJ2-1, the V gene TRBV20-1, with TRBD2 matching 10 bases. Germline trimming cut 1 base from V and 4 bases from J; bases unmatched to any gene: 4. Germline V lookup: CDR1 DFQATT, CDR2 SNEGSKA (reference sequence). The CDR3 covers 15 residues. DNA of the CDR3: TGCAGTGCTAGAGGGCCAGCGGGAGGGTACAATGAGCAGTTCTTC. It is translated as CSARGPAGGYNEQFF.

The chain has TRBV5-6 and TRBJ2-7; D is possibly TRBD1 or TRBD2 (5 bases each). This CDR3 contains 15 residues. Germline CDR1 reads SGHDT; CDR2 reads YYEEEE. With 4 bases removed from V and 0 bases from J, the gap between germline ends came to 14 bases. This CDR3 is CASSTPGTYSYEQYF. The CDR3 DNA is TGTGCCAGCAGCACTCCCGGGACGTACTCCTACGAGCAGTACTTC.

This clonotype came up a few times. At one of its ends the junction is not consistent with the germline gene, which may arise from a read error. The rearrangement joins TRBV7-7 to TRBJ2-3, with 7 bases identical to TRBD2. The germline CDR1 and CDR2 sequences are SSHAT and FNYEAQ (reference sequence). The CDR3 is 16 amino acids. In DNA, the CDR3 is TGTGCTAGCAGCTTAGGTGTGGCGGGAGTGGCAGATACGCAGTATTTT. Protein product: CASSLGVAGVADTQYF.

The chain links TRBV29-1 to TRBJ2-7, with D uncertain. The CDR3 covers 12 residues. Germline values: CDR1 SQVTM, CDR2 ANQGSEA. The V and J ends lost 5 bases and 1 base respectively, with 9 bases between them. CDR3 sequence reads: CSVLADSYEQYF. The DNA of the CDR3 is TGCAGCGTTCTGGCGGATTCCTACGAGCAGTACTTC.

The chain joins TRBV12-3 or TRBV12-4 to TRBJ1-2, with a tentative D call TRBD1 (6 bases). CDR3 length equals 14 residues. Trimming left V 4 bases short and J 1 base short, with 10 bases between. CDR3 region: CASSSRGLNYGYTF. The CDR3 DNA reads as TGTGCCAGCAGTTCCAGGGGCCTTAACTATGGCTACACCTTC.

This clonotype was recorded many times. This rearrangement joins TRBV6-5 to TRBJ2-7; possibly TRBD2 for D (6 bases). This CDR3 is built from 15 residues. Germline V gene sequence: CDR1 MNHEY, CDR2 SVGAGI. The germline V and J ends were trimmed by 0 bases and 0 bases, with 9 bases remaining between them. The CDR3: CASSYSGGVSYEQYF. The DNA for the CDR3 is TGTGCCAGCAGTTACTCCGGGGGAGTCTCCTACGAGCAGTACTTC.

This clonotype was counted many times. This sequence joins TRBV6-5 and TRBJ2-2; D is possibly TRBD1 (6 bases). This CDR3 has 12 amino acids. Germline V gene data show CDR1 as MNHEY and CDR2 as SVGAGI. Trimming cost V 6 bases and J 4 bases, with 6 bases left between them. For the CDR3, the DNA is TGTGCCAGCAGGGACAGCACCGGGGAGCTGTTTTTT. This sequence encodes CASRDSTGELFF.

This clonotype was counted at least ten times. V gene TRBV6-5 combines with J gene TRBJ2-7; D remains ambiguous. This CDR3 is built from 17 residues. Germline CDR1 MNHEY, CDR2 SVGAGI. The germline V and J ends were trimmed by 2 bases and 3 bases, with 20 bases remaining between them. CDR3 region: CASSYNSPTREIYEQYF. The CDR3 nucleotides read TGTGCCAGCAGTTACAACTCACCTACAAGAGAAATCTACGAGCAGTACTTC.

The V call is TRBV29-1, the J call TRBJ2-1; D is uncertain. The V and J ends lost 4 bases and 0 bases respectively, with 1 base between them. CDR3 length: 11 amino acids. From germline, CDR1 is SQVTM and CDR2 ANQGSEA. This CDR3 reads CSVVSYNEQFF. For the CDR3, the DNA is TGCAGCGTTGTCTCCTACAATGAGCAGTTCTTC.